The text below deals with one TCR beta chain. This record comes from a study of cytomegalovirus exposure and HLA in healthy donors. About the study: HLA-typed donors were the source of about 85 million unique TCRs held in an early data release.

Primers for the PCR totalled 60 Vbeta and 13 Jbeta. TCRdb's copy holds only in-frame clones and misses some; the assay was immunoSEQ multiplex PCR. The data hold hundreds of thousands of clones, with about 78% observed a single time. V shed 3 bases and J shed 0 bases, with 6 bases lying between them. The CDR3 extends over 14 amino acids. Germline lookup yields CDR1 SGHTA and CDR2 FQGTGA. The TCR was taken from a male donor in good health and CMV-seronegative. J is TRBJ2-1 and V is TRBV7-3; D not certain. Sequenced material: PBMCs. CDR3 DNA sequence: TGTGCCAGCAGCTTTAGTCCCTCCTACAATGAGCAGTTCTTC. Its protein is CASSFSPSYNEQFF. The full variable domain, completed using reference TRBV7-3 and TRBJ2-1, is GAGVSQTPSNKVTEKGKYVELRCDPISGHTALYWYRQSLGQGPEFLIYFQGTGAADDSGLPNDRFFAVRPEGSVSTLKIQRTERGDSAVYLCASSFSPSYNEQFFGPGTRLTVL.